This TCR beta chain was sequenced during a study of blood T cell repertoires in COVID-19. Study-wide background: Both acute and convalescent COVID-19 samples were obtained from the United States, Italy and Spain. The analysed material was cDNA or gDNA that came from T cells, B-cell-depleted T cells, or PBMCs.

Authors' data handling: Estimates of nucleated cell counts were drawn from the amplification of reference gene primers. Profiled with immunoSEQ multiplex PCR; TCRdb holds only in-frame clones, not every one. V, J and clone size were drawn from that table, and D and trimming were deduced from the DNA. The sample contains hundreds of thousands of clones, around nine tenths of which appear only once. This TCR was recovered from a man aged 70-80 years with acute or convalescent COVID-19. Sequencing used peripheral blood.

CDR3 sequence (DNA): TGTGCCAGCAGTCGACAGGGGGAGACCCAGTACTTC. It yields the protein CASSRQGETQYF. J is TRBJ2-5 and V is TRBV12-3 or TRBV12-4, with 8 bases that match TRBD1. V lost 5 bases, J lost 5 bases, and 1 base stayed unmatched. This CDR3 has 12 amino acids.